This is a list of T cell receptor beta chains from one sample in a study of blood T cell repertoires in COVID-19. Method: immunoSEQ multiplex PCR; TCRdb's copy keeps in-frame clones and lacks some. The top ten clones hold 1% to 1.5% of a sample with tens of thousands of clones, around nine tenths of them seen once. The sample taken for sequencing was peripheral blood. These receptors originate from a man aged 55-75 years with acute or convalescent COVID-19. The CDR3 runs from the conserved cysteine through the conserved F or W. A D gene is named only where the DNA matches it firmly. Only part of the rows carry a size: once, few, many, or a class if the clone is expanded.

J gene: TRBJ1-5; V gene: TRBV12-5; D gene: .; clone size: .; CDR3 protein: CASGLGDRINQPQHF; CDR3 DNA: TGTGCTAGTGGTTTGGGTGACAGAATCAATCAGCCCCAGCATTTT
J gene: TRBJ2-2; V gene: TRBV7-6; D gene: TRBD1; clone size: .; CDR3 protein: CASSSFRTGGTGELFF; CDR3 DNA: TGTGCCAGCAGCTCGTTCAGGACAGGAGGCACCGGGGAGCTGTTTTTT
J gene: TRBJ2-7; V gene: TRBV7-2; D gene: .; clone size: .; CDR3 protein: CASSLSRGRYEQYF; CDR3 DNA: TGTGCCAGCAGCTTAAGCAGGGGTCGGTACGAGCAGTACTTC
J gene: TRBJ1-6; V gene: TRBV14; D gene: TRBD1; clone size: .; CDR3 protein: CASGDDRAAPLHF; CDR3 DNA: TGTGCCAGCGGAGACGACAGGGCAGCACCCCTCCACTTT
J gene: TRBJ2-1; V gene: TRBV19; D gene: TRBD2; clone size: .; CDR3 protein: CASSRTSGDYNEQFF; CDR3 DNA: TGTGCCAGTAGCCGGACTAGCGGCGATTACAATGAGCAGTTCTTC
J gene: TRBJ2-5; V gene: TRBV29-1; D gene: TRBD1; clone size: .; CDR3 protein: CSVDTGGRETQYF; CDR3 DNA: TGCAGCGTGGATACAGGGGGGCGAGAGACCCAGTACTTC
J gene: TRBJ1-2; V gene: TRBV27; D gene: TRBD1; clone size: few; CDR3 protein: CASSLSRPGGTYGYTF; CDR3 DNA: TGTGCCAGCAGTTTATCACGGCCAGGGGGCACTTATGGCTACACCTTC
J gene: TRBJ1-1; V gene: TRBV18; D gene: .; clone size: .; CDR3 protein: CASSPTRLRMNTEAFF; CDR3 DNA: TGTGCCAGCTCACCGACCCGACTGAGAATGAACACTGAAGCTTTCTTT
J gene: TRBJ2-1; V gene: TRBV7-2; D gene: TRBD1; clone size: .; CDR3 protein: CASSLASATGTGDNEQFF; CDR3 DNA: TGTGCCAGCAGCTTAGCCTCGGCGACCGGGACAGGGGATAATGAGCAGTTCTTC
J gene: TRBJ1-4; V gene: TRBV7-9; D gene: .; clone size: .; CDR3 protein: CASSLGTQTNEKLFF; CDR3 DNA: TGTGCCAGCAGCCTCGGTACCCAAACTAATGAAAAACTGTTTTTT
J gene: TRBJ2-5; V gene: TRBV9; D gene: TRBD1; clone size: once; CDR3 protein: CASSASAGTAQETQYF; CDR3 DNA: TGTGCCAGCAGCGCGAGCGCCGGGACAGCTCAAGAGACCCAGTACTTC
J gene: TRBJ2-7; V gene: TRBV9; D gene: TRBD2; clone size: .; CDR3 protein: CASSLNPTSGSLYEQYF; CDR3 DNA: TGTGCCAGCAGTTTAAACCCGACTAGCGGGAGTCTCTACGAGCAGTACTTC
J gene: TRBJ1-1; V gene: TRBV10-3; D gene: .; clone size: .; CDR3 protein: CAISELAVNTEAFF; CDR3 DNA: TGTGCCATCAGTGAGTTAGCAGTAAACACTGAAGCTTTCTTT
J gene: TRBJ2-7; V gene: TRBV7-9; D gene: .; clone size: .; CDR3 protein: CASSLRYEQYF; CDR3 DNA: TGTGCCAGCAGCTTACGCTACGAGCAGTACTTC
J gene: TRBJ1-2; V gene: TRBV18; D gene: TRBD1; clone size: .; CDR3 protein: CASSPSGTGGGYTF; CDR3 DNA: TGTGCCAGCTCACCTTCCGGGACAGGGGGCGGCTACACCTTC
J gene: TRBJ2-7; V gene: TRBV5-5; D gene: TRBD2; clone size: few; CDR3 protein: CASSPTSGSYEQYF; CDR3 DNA: TGTGCCAGCAGCCCTACTAGCGGCTCCTACGAGCAGTACTTC
J gene: TRBJ2-1; V gene: TRBV7-9; D gene: TRBD2; clone size: .; CDR3 protein: CASSSTRVTGTKVNEQFF; CDR3 DNA: TGTGCCAGCAGCTCCACGCGGGTGACTGGGACTAAGGTGAATGAGCAGTTCTTC
J gene: TRBJ1-2; V gene: TRBV19; D gene: .; clone size: .; CDR3 protein: CASSIDEERRYGYTF; CDR3 DNA: TGTGCCAGTAGTATAGATGAAGAAAGGAGGTATGGCTACACCTTC